The TCR beta chain under discussion was sequenced for a study of blood T cell repertoires in COVID-19. Study-wide context: Sources were T cells, B-cell-depleted T cells, or PBMCs; the material itself was cDNA or gDNA.

The germline V gene has CDR1 SNHLY and CDR2 FYNNEI. The V gene lost 3 bases and the J gene lost 3 bases, with 11 bases spanning the gap. The CDR3 totals 15 residues. Enrolled through a virtual design, the participants were between roughly 18 and 90 years of age and came from about two dozen US areas. Allocation to cohorts depended on clinical history reported by the participants. Under the authors' procedure: The assay estimated nucleated cells by amplifying reference gene primers. Clones were read by immunoSEQ multiplex PCR, and TCRdb kept only the in-frame ones, dropping some. V, J and clone size reflect that table, while D and trimming were determined from the DNA. This sample has fewer than 200,000 clones, with 75% to 90% found just once.

The source material was PBMCs or T cells enriched from blood (not recorded which). The V call is TRBV2, the J call TRBJ1-4; D unclear. The receptor was derived from a woman aged 50 to 60 who had recovered from COVID-19. CDR3 in amino acids: CASSDIISANEKLFF. For the CDR3, the DNA is TGTGCCAGCAGTGACATAATTTCGGCTAATGAAAAACTGTTTTTT.